A few counts support the clone carrying this T cell receptor (beta chain). Its target is unknown. This entry belongs to a study of cytomegalovirus exposure and HLA in healthy donors. Study-level results: It was taken for granted in presence/absence analyses that sequencing depth across donors was roughly uniform. Per a later analysis, 18,000 or so TCR beta sequences showed association with HLA alleles at 0.05 false discovery rate. Reportedly, a later analysis found an Asian-associated ancestry cluster had fewer N-insertions than the approximately 670-donor mean.

The V segment lost 3 bases and the J segment 6 bases; nucleotides outside the gene matches: 5. CDR1 SGHTA and CDR2 FQGTGA come from the germline V gene. The CDR3 sequence is 13 residues long. Each donor was nominally healthy when sampled (though unrecorded immune exposures were likely). 13 Jbeta primers and 60 Vbeta primers were used for the PCR. Method: immunoSEQ multiplex PCR; TCRdb's copy keeps in-frame clones and lacks some. In the table there are about 190,000 clones, about 77% of which are singletons. The chain combines TRBV7-3 with TRBJ2-7, with 7 bases identical to TRBD2. The specimen was PBMCs. The sequence was obtained from a man between 25 and 39 years old in good health and CMV-seropositive. CDR3 sequence (DNA): TGTGCCAGCAGCTTCGGACTAGGAGGCGAGCAGTACTTC. This codes for CASSFGLGGEQYF.